This T cell receptor beta chain was observed in a study of blood T cell repertoires in COVID-19. The data were produced by immunoSEQ multiplex PCR, yet TCRdb's version contains in-frame clones alone and is incomplete. The sample gives approximately 75,000 clones, approximately 74% of which show up once; around 2.6% is in the top ten. The sequence was collected from a human donor with acute or convalescent COVID-19. The donor label of this sample is uncertain. Specimen: peripheral blood.

CDR3 in DNA: TGTGCCAGCAGCTTAGCGGGAGGGGTCAACGAGCAGTACTTC. It is translated as CASSLAGGVNEQYF. This chain uses TRBV7-9 with TRBJ2-7; TRBD2 aligns across 7 bases. This CDR3 has 14 residues. The germline gives CDR1 SEHNR, CDR2 FQNEAQ (reference sequence). The junction had 4 bases not matched to a gene; V was cut back by 0 bases and J by 5 bases.